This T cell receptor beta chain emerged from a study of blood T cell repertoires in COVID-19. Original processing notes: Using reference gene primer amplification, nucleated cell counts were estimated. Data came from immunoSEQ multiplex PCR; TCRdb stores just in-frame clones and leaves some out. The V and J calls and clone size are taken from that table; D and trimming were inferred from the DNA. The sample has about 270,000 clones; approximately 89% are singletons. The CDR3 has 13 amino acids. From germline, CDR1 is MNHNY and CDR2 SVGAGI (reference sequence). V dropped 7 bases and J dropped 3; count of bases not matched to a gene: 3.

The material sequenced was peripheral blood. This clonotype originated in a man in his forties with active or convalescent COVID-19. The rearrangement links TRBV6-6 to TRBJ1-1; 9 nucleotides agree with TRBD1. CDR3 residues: CASKDRGYTEAFF. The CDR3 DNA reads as TGTGCCAGCAAAGACAGGGGGTACACTGAAGCTTTCTTT.